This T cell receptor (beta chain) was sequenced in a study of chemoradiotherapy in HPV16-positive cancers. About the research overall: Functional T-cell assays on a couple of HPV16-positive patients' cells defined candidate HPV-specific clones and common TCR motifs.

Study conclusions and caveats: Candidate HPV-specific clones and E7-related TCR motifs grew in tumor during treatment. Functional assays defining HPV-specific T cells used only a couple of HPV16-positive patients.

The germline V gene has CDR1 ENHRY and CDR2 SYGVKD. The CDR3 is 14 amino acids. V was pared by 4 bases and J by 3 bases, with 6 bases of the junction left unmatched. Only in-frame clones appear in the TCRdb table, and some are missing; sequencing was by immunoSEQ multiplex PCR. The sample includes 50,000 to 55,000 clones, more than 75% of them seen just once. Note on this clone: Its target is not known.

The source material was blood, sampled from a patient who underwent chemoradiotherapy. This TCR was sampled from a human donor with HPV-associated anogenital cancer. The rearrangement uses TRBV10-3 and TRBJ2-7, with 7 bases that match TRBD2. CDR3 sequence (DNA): TGTGCCATCAGTGGGAGCGGGACTAACTACGAGCAGTACTTC. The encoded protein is CAISGSGTNYEQYF.